This TCR beta chain was recovered during a study of molecular identifiers for immune sequencing clone quantification. This clonotype was seen repeatedly, ten times or more. Germline V gene sequence: CDR1 MNHEY, CDR2 SMNVEV (reference sequence). V was shortened by 5 bases and J by 6 bases, with 13 bases between the two germline ends. The CDR3 has 14 residues. Sorted naive CD8 T cells were those defined as CD8+CD4-CCR7+CD45RA+. TCRdb reprocessed the PCR reads via MiXCR and lists one record per CDR3 protein. The sample holds approximately 670,000 distinct CDR3 sequences, about 20% seen once. This chain connects TRBV27 to TRBJ2-2; D unresolved. Sequenced material: naive CD8+ T cells from blood, with Jurkat cell RNA spiked in. Documented subset: FACS-sorted CD8+CD4-CCR7+CD45RA+ naive T cells. The source of this sequence is a human donor in good health. Some libraries in this study had Jurkat cell RNA spiked in. CDR3 protein: CASSRRTKAGELFF. Here the CDR3 DNA reads TGTGCCAGCAGTCGCCGGACCAAGGCCGGGGAGCTGTTTTTT.